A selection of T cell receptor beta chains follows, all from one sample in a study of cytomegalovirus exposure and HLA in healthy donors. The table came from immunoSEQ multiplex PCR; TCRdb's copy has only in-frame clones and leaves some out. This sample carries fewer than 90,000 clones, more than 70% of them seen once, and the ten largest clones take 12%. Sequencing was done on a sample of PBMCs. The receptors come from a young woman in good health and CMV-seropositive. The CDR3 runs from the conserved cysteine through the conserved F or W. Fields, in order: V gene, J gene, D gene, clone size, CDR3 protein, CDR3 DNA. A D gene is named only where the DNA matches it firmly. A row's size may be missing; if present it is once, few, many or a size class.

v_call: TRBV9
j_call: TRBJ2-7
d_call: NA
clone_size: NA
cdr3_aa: CASSVGLAGAGYEQYF
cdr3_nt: TGTGCCAGCAGCGTAGGTCTGGCGGGGGCTGGATACGAGCAGTACTTC

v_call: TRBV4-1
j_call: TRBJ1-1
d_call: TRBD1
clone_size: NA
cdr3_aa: CASSHPGQRNTEAFF
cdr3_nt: TGCGCCAGCAGCCATCCGGGACAGAGGAACACTGAAGCTTTCTTT

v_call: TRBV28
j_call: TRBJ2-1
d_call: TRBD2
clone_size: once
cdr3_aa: CAWGGPLSYNEQFF
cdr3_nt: TGTGCGTGGGGGGGACCTCTCTCCTACAATGAGCAGTTCTTC

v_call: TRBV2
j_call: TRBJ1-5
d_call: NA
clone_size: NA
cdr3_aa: CASRDRISNQPQHF
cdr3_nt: TGTGCCAGCAGAGACAGGATTAGCAATCAGCCCCAGCATTTT

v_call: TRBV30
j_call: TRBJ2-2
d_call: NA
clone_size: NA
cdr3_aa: CAWSVLRGSGNTGELFF
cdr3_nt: TGTGCCTGGAGTGTATTGCGGGGTAGCGGGAACACCGGGGAGCTGTTTTTT

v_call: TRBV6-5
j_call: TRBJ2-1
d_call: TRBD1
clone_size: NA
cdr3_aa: CASSYAGGYNEQFF
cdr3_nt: TGTGCCAGCAGTTATGCAGGGGGCTACAATGAGCAGTTCTTC

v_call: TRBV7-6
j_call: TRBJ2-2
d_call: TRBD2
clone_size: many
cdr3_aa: CASSFSGGLNTGELFF
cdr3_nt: TGTGCCAGCAGCTTTAGCGGGGGCTTGAACACCGGGGAGCTGTTTTTT

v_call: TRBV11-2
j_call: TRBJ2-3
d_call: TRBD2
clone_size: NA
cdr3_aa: CASSLGILAAAASTQYF
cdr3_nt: TGTGCCAGCAGCTTAGGAATACTAGCGGCGGCGGCCAGTACGCAGTATTTT

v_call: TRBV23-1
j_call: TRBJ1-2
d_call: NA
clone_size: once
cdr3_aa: CASSLARQSRYGYTF
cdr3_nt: TGCGCCAGCAGTCTCGCGCGACAGTCTCGCTATGGCTACACCTTC

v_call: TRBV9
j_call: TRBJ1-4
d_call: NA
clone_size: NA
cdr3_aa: CASSVGQRGGLKEKLFF
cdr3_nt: TGTGCCAGCAGCGTAGGTCAGCGAGGGGGTTTGAAGGAAAAACTGTTTTTT

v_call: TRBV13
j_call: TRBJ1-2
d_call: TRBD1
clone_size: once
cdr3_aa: CASSLRDSLYGYTF
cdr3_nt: TGTGCCAGCAGCTTACGGGACAGCCTCTATGGCTACACCTTC

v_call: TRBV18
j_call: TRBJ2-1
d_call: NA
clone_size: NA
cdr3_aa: CASSPNRGNEQFF
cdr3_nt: TGTGCCAGCTCACCGAATCGAGGGAATGAGCAGTTCTTC

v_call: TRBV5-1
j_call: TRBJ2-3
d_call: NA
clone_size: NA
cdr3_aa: CASSLGGTQYF
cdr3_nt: TGCGCCAGCAGCTTGGGAGGTACGCAGTATTTT

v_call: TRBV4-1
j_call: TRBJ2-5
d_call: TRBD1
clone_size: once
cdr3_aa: CASSHLKLDRGKETQYF
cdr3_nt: TGCGCCAGCAGCCATCTTAAATTGGACAGGGGTAAAGAGACCCAGTACTTC

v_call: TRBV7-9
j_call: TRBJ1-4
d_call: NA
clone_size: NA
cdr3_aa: CASRKTALEGEKLFF
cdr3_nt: TGTGCCAGCAGGAAGACAGCACTTGAAGGAGAAAAACTGTTTTTT